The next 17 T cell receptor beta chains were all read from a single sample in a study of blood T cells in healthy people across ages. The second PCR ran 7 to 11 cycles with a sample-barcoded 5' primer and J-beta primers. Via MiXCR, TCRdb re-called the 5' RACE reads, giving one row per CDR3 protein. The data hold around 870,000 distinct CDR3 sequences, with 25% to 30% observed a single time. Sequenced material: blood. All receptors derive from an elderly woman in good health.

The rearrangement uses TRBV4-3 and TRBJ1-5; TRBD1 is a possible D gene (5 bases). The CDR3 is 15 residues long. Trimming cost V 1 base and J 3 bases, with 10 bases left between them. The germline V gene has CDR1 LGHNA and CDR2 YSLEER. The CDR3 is CASSQGKDNNQPQHF. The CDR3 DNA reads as TGCGCCAGCAGCCAAGGAAAGGACAACAATCAGCCCCAGCATTTT.

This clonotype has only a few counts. The CDR3 bases are TGTGCCAGCAGTTACGACGGGTATTCACCCCTCCACTTT. This translates into CASSYDGYSPLHF. The chain combines TRBV6-5 with TRBJ1-6; D call uncertain. Per the germline V gene, CDR1 is MNHEY and CDR2 is SVGAGI. Trimming shortened V by 2 bases and J by 8 bases, and 7 bases separated the two germline ends. The CDR3 length is 13 residues.

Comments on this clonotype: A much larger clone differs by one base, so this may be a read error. CDR3 protein: CASSLRGGSDQPQHF. The CDR3 DNA is TGTGCCAGCAGCTTGCGAGGAGGAAGCGATCAGCCCCAGCATTTT. The V call is TRBV7-2, the J call TRBJ1-5; no firm D call. This CDR3 has 15 residues. Germline CDR1 is SGHTA and CDR2 is FQGNSA. The germline V and J ends were trimmed by 3 bases and 5 bases, with 14 bases remaining between them.

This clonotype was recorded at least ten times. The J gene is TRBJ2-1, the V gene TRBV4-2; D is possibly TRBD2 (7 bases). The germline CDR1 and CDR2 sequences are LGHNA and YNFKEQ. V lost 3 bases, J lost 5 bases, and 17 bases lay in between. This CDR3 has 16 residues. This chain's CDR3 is CASSQRGGTSHNEQFF. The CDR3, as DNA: TGTGCCAGCAGCCAGAGGGGGGGGACATCCCACAATGAGCAGTTCTTC.

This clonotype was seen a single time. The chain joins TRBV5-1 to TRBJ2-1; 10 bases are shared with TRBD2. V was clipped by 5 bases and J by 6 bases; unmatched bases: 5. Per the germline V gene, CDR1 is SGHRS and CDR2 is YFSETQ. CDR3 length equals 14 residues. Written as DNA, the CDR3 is TGCGCCAGCAGTAGCGGGGGGAGTACCAATGAGCAGTTCTTC. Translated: CASSSGGSTNEQFF.

CDR3 DNA: TGCGCCAGCAGCTTGGATCGGCTTATCTACGAGCAGTACTTC. It is translated as CASSLDRLIYEQYF. The J gene is TRBJ2-7, the V gene TRBV5-1, with D unclear. The CDR3 is 14 amino acids. Germline CDR1 SGHRS, CDR2 YFSETQ. V was cut by 0 bases and J by 3 bases, with 10 bases left in between.

The CDR3 protein is CSVEVTAGTEAFF. The CDR3 region has the DNA TGCAGCGTTGAAGTCACAGCCGGCACTGAAGCTTTCTTT. This chain uses TRBV29-1 with TRBJ1-1; D is undetermined. The germline V and J ends were trimmed by 1 base and 4 bases, with 10 bases remaining between them. The germline V gene encodes CDR1 SQVTM and CDR2 ANQGSEA. The CDR3 runs 13 residues.

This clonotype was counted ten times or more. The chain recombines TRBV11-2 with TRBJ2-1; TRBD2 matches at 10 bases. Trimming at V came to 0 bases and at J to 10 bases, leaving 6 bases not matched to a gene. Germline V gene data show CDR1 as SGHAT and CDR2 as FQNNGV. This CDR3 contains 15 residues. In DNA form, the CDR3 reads TGTGCCAGCAGCTTAGAACTAGCGGGGAGGTACGAGCAGTTCTTC. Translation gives CASSLELAGRYEQFF.

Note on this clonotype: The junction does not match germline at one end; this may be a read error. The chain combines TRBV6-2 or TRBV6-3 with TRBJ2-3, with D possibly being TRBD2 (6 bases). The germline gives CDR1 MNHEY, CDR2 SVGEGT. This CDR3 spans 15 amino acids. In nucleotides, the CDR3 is TGTGCCAACAGTTACTCCAGCGGGAGCACAGATACGCAGTATTTT. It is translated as CANSYSSGSTDTQYF.

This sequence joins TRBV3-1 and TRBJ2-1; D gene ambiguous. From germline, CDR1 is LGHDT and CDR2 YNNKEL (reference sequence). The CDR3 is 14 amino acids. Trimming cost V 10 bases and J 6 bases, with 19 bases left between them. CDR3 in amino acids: CANKPDPPSNEQFF. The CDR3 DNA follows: TGTGCCAACAAACCGGACCCCCCGTCCAATGAGCAGTTCTTC.

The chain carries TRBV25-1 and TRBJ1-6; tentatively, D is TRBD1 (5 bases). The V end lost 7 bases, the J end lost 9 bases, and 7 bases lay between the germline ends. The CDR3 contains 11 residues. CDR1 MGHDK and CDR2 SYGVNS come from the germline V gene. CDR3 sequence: CASKGSSPLHF. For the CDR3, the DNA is TGTGCCAGCAAGGGGTCTTCACCCCTCCACTTT.

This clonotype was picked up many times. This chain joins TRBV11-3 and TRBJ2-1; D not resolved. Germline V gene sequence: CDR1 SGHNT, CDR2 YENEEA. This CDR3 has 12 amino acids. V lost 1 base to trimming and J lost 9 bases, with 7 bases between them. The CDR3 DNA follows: TGTGCCAGCAGCTTAGTAGAGGCTGAGCAGTTCTTC. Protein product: CASSLVEAEQFF.

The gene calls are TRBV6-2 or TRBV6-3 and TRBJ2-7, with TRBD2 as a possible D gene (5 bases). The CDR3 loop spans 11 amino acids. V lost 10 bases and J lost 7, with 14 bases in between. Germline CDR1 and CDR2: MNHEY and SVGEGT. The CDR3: CANKEVNEQYF. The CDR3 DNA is TGTGCCAACAAGGAGGTCAATGAGCAGTACTTC.

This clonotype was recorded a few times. The CDR3 region is CASSLASGGNEQFF. CDR3 bases: TGTGCCAGCAGCTTAGCCTCGGGTGGCAATGAGCAGTTCTTC. The chain links TRBV7-2 to TRBJ2-1; D not certain. The CDR3 totals 14 residues. CDR1 is SGHTA and CDR2 is FQGNSA in the germline V gene. Trimming stripped 0 bases from V and 6 bases from J, with 9 bases between.

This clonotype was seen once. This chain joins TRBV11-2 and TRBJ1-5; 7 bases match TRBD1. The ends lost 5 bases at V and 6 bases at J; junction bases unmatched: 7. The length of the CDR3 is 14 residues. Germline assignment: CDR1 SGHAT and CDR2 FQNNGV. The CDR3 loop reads CASSISTGVQPQHF. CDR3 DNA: TGTGCCAGCAGCATATCAACAGGGGTTCAGCCCCAGCATTTT.

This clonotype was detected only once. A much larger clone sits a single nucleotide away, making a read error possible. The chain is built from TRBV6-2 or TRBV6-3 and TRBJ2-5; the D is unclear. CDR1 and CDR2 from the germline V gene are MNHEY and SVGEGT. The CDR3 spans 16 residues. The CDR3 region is CAGSYLGTDLTETQYF. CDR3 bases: TGTGCCGGCAGTTATCTCGGTACGGACCTGACGGAGACCCAGTACTTC.

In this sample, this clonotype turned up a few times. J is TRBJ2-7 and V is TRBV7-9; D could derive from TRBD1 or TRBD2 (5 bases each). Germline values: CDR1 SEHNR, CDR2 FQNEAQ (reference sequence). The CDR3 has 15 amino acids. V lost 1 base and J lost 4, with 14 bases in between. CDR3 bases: TGTGCCAGCAGCTTAGGTTCCGGGACCACATACGAGCAGTACTTC. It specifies CASSLGSGTTYEQYF.